The TCR beta chain described here comes from a study of cytomegalovirus exposure and HLA in healthy donors. Study-wide findings and caveats: Most observed TCR sequences were rare, whereas some public TCRs were detected in many donors. Later genetic work tied a missense DCLRE1C variant to beta-chain V and J trimming.

It was with 60 Vbeta and 13 Jbeta primers that the PCR ran. Repertoires were generated with immunoSEQ multiplex PCR, while TCRdb's copy carries only in-frame clones and drops some. The table includes 200,000 to 250,000 clones, approximately 83% detected once. The CDR3 spans 14 residues. On this clone: The antigen is unknown.

Sequenced material: PBMCs. V gene TRBV21-1 combines with J gene TRBJ1-2; the table gives TRBD1 as D, unverified against the DNA. TRBV21-1 is flagged as a pseudogene. This TCR was sampled from a boy younger than 10 in good health and CMV-seronegative. The CDR3 loop reads CASTQSGQGGGYTF. CDR3 bases: TGTGCCAGCACCCAAAGCGGCCAGGGGGGAGGCTACACCTTC.